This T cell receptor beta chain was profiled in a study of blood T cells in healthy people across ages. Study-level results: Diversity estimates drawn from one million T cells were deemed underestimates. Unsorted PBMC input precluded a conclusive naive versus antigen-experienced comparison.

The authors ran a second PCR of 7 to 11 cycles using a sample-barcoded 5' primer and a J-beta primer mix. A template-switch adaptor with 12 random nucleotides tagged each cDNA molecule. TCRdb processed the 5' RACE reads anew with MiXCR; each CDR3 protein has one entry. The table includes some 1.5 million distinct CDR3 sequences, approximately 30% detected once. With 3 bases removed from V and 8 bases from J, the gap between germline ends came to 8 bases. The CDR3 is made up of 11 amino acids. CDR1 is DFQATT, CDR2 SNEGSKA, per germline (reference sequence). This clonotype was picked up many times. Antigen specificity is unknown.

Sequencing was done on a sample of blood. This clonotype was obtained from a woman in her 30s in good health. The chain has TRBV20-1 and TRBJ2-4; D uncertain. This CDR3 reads CSASRRDIQYF. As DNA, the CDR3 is TGCAGTGCTAGTCGTCGGGACATTCAGTACTTC.